These 22 T cell receptor beta chains originate from one sample sequenced in a study of cytomegalovirus exposure and HLA in healthy donors. This PCR relied on a set of 60 Vbeta primers and 13 Jbeta primers. Clones were read by immunoSEQ multiplex PCR, and TCRdb kept only the in-frame ones, dropping some. This sample has approximately 100,000 clones; approximately 80% occur once, and the top ten carry approximately 11%. Sequencing used PBMCs. These receptors all stem from a man aged 40-49 years in good health and CMV-seropositive.

As for this clone: Relative to the germline gene, one junction end is altered; a read error may explain this. The rearrangement links TRBV5-4 to TRBJ2-4, with D uncertain. This CDR3 region has 15 residues. Germline lookup yields CDR1 SGHNT and CDR2 YYREEE (reference sequence). CDR3 amino acids: CASSPEVETKNSQYF. The CDR3 DNA reads TGTGCCAGCAGCCCGGAAGTTGAGACCAAAAACAGTCAGTACTTC.

The chain uses TRBV18 and TRBJ2-7, with a possible D match to TRBD2 (5 bases). Germline loops: CDR1 KGHSH, CDR2 LQKENI. Trimming removed 4 bases from V and 7 bases from J, with 11 bases in between. The CDR3 loop spans 12 amino acids. As DNA, the CDR3 is TGTGCCAGCTCACTTTTGTCGGGGGAGCAGTACTTC. Translated: CASSLLSGEQYF.

The chain combines TRBV7-8 with TRBJ2-1; D unclear. Trimming left V 0 bases short and J 0 bases short, with 3 bases between. The CDR3 loop spans 14 amino acids. The V gene's germline CDR1 is SGHVS and CDR2 FQNEAQ. The CDR3 DNA sequence: TGTGCCAGCAGCTTAGCTAGCTCCTACAATGAGCAGTTCTTC. Translation: CASSLASSYNEQFF.

The chain recombines TRBV9 with TRBJ2-5, with D tentatively TRBD1 (6 bases). Trimming pared 0 bases from V and 2 bases from J, leaving 11 bases between. The CDR3 has 15 amino acids. The germline CDR1 and CDR2 sequences are SGDLS and YYNGEE. The CDR3 here is CASSVEGTGQETQYF. DNA of the CDR3: TGTGCCAGCAGCGTAGAGGGCACAGGGCAAGAGACCCAGTACTTC.

The CDR3 loop is CASSQAGFGSYEQYF. In DNA, the CDR3 is TGCGCCAGCAGCCAAGCAGGATTCGGTTCCTACGAGCAGTACTTC. The V and J genes are TRBV4-3 and TRBJ2-7; D gene ambiguous. Germline CDR1 reads LGHNA; CDR2 reads YSLEER. CDR3 length: 15 residues. Between the trimmed V and J ends, which lost 1 base and 1 base, there was a span of 11 bases.

This clone has just a few counts. The chain employs TRBV1 and TRBJ2-2; the table names TRBD2, a call not compared with the DNA. TRBV1 counts as a pseudogene. There are 17 residues in the CDR3. This CDR3 is CTSSLKRGGRDTGELFF. As DNA, the CDR3 is TGCACCAGCAGCCTCAAGAGGGGGGGGCGGGACACCGGGGAGCTGTTTTTT.

This chain links TRBV6-4 with TRBJ2-2; D may be TRBD1 (6 bases). Trimming left V 1 base short and J 4 bases short, with 16 bases between. Germline CDR1 MRHNA, CDR2 SNTAGT. There are 17 residues in the CDR3. CDR3 loop: CASSDWARDTRTGELFF. In nucleotides, the CDR3 is TGTGCCAGCAGTGACTGGGCCCGGGACACCCGCACCGGGGAGCTGTTTTTT.

The chain joins TRBV6-1 to TRBJ2-5, with a weak D call TRBD1 (5 bases). Germline CDR1 and CDR2: MNHNS and SASEGT. This CDR3 is 15 amino acids long. Trimming removed 6 bases from V and 7 bases from J, with 21 bases in between. CDR3 sequence (DNA): TGTGCCAGCAGCGCCCTGGCAGGGAATACCGGGACCCAGTACTTC. This encodes CASSALAGNTGTQYF.

The chain uses TRBV6-1 and TRBJ2-5, with TRBD1 matching over 10 bases. The assigned J gene may be wrong: the sequence end matches TRBJ2-7 better. The length of the CDR3 is 14 residues. Germline CDR1 is MNHNS and CDR2 is SASEGT. The DNA for the CDR3 is TGTGCCAGCGGAGACAGGGGGCGAACTTACGAGCAGTACTTC. Its protein product is CASGDRGRTYEQYF.

V gene TRBV6-5 combines with J gene TRBJ2-3, with 7 bases aligning to TRBD1. CDR3 length: 15 amino acids. The germline CDR1 and CDR2 sequences are MNHEY and SVGAGI. V lost 0 bases and J lost 4; bases outside the gene matches: 4. CDR3: CASSYSRGRPDTQYF. Here the CDR3 DNA reads TGTGCCAGCAGTTACTCGAGGGGGCGTCCAGATACGCAGTATTTT.

The J gene is TRBJ2-2, the V gene TRBV5-1; tentatively, D is TRBD1 (5 bases). Germline V CDR1 and CDR2: SGHRS, YFSETQ. This CDR3 spans 17 amino acids. The V and J ends lost 0 bases and 7 bases respectively, with 19 bases between them. CDR3 DNA: TGCGCCAGCAGCTTGGAGCCGACAGCTACTATCAGCGGGGAGCTGTTTTTT. Its translation: CASSLEPTATISGELFF.

The V call is TRBV2, the J call TRBJ1-1, with D perhaps matching TRBD1 (5 bases). Per the germline V gene, CDR1 is SNHLY and CDR2 is FYNNEI. The CDR3 extends over 14 amino acids. V was trimmed by 6 bases and J by 2 bases, leaving 13 bases between them. CDR3 sequence (DNA): TGTGCCAGCAGGGGGGGGAGCCCTAACACTGAAGCTTTCTTT. Translation: CASRGGSPNTEAFF.

The chain carries TRBV2 and TRBJ1-5, with a tentative D call TRBD1 (5 bases). The CDR3 has 13 amino acids. Deletions cut 8 bases from V and 2 bases from J, with 10 bases between. Looked up from germline, CDR1 is SNHLY and CDR2 is FYNNEI. The CDR3 sequence is CASGGTGNQPQHF. CDR3 DNA: TGTGCCAGCGGGGGGACGGGCAATCAGCCCCAGCATTTT.

The V call is TRBV29-1, the J call TRBJ1-1; TRBD1 is a possible D gene (5 bases). Germline V gene sequence: CDR1 SQVTM, CDR2 ANQGSEA. V gave up 4 bases and J gave up 5 bases, with 23 bases separating them. The CDR3 totals 16 residues. The chain's CDR3 is CSVAGRRRGEGTEAFF. The CDR3 DNA reads TGCAGCGTTGCCGGAAGGCGGCGAGGGGAGGGAACTGAAGCTTTCTTT.

The chain couples TRBV7-9 to TRBJ2-5, with 7 bases fitting TRBD2. CDR1 is SEHNR and CDR2 is FQNEAQ in the germline V gene (reference sequence). The CDR3 is 11 residues long. The V gene end was trimmed by 5 bases and the J gene end by 11 bases; junction bases not matched to a gene: 5. CDR3 nucleotide sequence: TGTGCCAGCAGCCGACCCGGGGGGCAGTACTTC. This gives the protein CASSRPGGQYF.

V is TRBV7-9 and J is TRBJ2-1; D might be TRBD2 (6 bases). V was clipped by 2 bases and J by 3 bases, with 11 bases between them. The V gene's germline CDR1 is SEHNR and CDR2 FQNEAQ (reference sequence). The CDR3 contains 15 residues. The CDR3 DNA reads as TGTGCCAGCAGCTTATTAGCCGGGGGCTACAATGAGCAGTTCTTC. This codes for CASSLLAGGYNEQFF.

The chain employs TRBV7-3 and TRBJ2-3, with D possibly being TRBD2 (7 bases). The germline gives CDR1 SGHTA, CDR2 FQGTGA. V lost 3 bases and J 0 bases, leaving 16 bases between the germline ends. CDR3 length equals 17 residues. This chain's CDR3 is CASSFDPGGHSTDTQYF. The CDR3 DNA is TGTGCCAGCAGCTTCGACCCGGGGGGCCATAGCACAGATACGCAGTATTTT.

This chain connects TRBV20-1 to TRBJ1-1; D remains ambiguous. Trimming removed 3 bases at V and 1 base at J, with 3 bases between. CDR3 length: 11 amino acids. Germline values: CDR1 DFQATT, CDR2 SNEGSKA (reference sequence). The CDR3 region has the DNA TGCAGTGCTAGCGGGAACACTGAAGCTTTCTTT. Amino acid sequence: CSASGNTEAFF.

The chain combines TRBV5-1 with TRBJ2-3, with D perhaps matching TRBD2 (5 bases). Germline V gene data show CDR1 as SGHRS and CDR2 as YFSETQ. The ends were cut back, 0 bases at V and 5 bases at J, with 10 bases in the middle. This CDR3 has 14 amino acids. CDR3 amino acids: CASSLVSRGDTQYF. The CDR3 DNA is TGCGCCAGCAGCTTGGTTTCCCGGGGAGATACGCAGTATTTT.

The gene calls are TRBV19 and TRBJ2-7; 8 nucleotides agree with TRBD1. Unmatched junction bases numbered 7, after V lost 5 bases and J lost 4 bases. CDR1 is LNHDA and CDR2 is SQIVND in the germline V gene (reference sequence). The CDR3 extends over 14 amino acids. CDR3 bases: TGTGCCAGTAGTGACAGGGGCGAGATATACGAGCAGTACTTC. Translation: CASSDRGEIYEQYF.

The chain has TRBV19 and TRBJ1-3; possible D gene TRBD1, 5 bases. The CDR3 is made up of 14 amino acids. The V gene's germline CDR1 is LNHDA and CDR2 SQIVND (reference sequence). Trimming removed 8 bases from V and 0 bases from J, with 11 bases in between. CDR3 nucleotide sequence: TGTGCCAGTGGAGGGACGCACTCTGGAAACACCATATATTTT. Translating it yields CASGGTHSGNTIYF.

The chain recombines TRBV28 with TRBJ1-3, with a tentative D call TRBD1 (6 bases). Germline CDR1 reads MDHEN; CDR2 reads SYDVKM. The CDR3 runs 13 residues. V lost 7 bases and J 0 bases, leaving 7 bases between the germline ends. The CDR3 sequence is CASMDSSGNTIYF. The CDR3, as DNA: TGTGCCAGCATGGACAGCTCTGGAAACACCATATATTTT. The complete variable domain, with remaining parts taken from reference TRBV28 and TRBJ1-3, reads DVKVTQSSRYLVKRTGEKVFLECVQDMDHENMFWYRQDPGLGLRLIYFSYDVKMKEKGDIPEGYSVSREKKERFSLILESASTNQTSMYLCASMDSSGNTIYFGEGSWLTVV.